Following are 21 T cell receptor beta chains from one sample sequenced in a study of T cells after yellow fever vaccination. TCRdb recomputed calls from the 5' RACE reads with MiXCR, one row per CDR3 protein. The data contain 320,000 or so distinct CDR3 sequences, roughly 8.6% of them singletons. The sample consisted of PBMCs, taken about 41 days after the first yellow fever vaccination. The receptors were gathered from a young man who received the YFV17D yellow fever vaccine.

The gene calls are TRBV5-6 and TRBJ1-2; 10 nucleotides agree with TRBD1. Germline loops: CDR1 SGHDT, CDR2 YYEEEE. V was clipped by 2 bases and J by 2 bases; unmatched bases: 6. The CDR3 is made up of 16 amino acids. The CDR3, as DNA: TGTGCCAGCAGCTTCCCCGGGACAGGGGCGAACTATGGCTACACCTTC. This translates into CASSFPGTGANYGYTF.

This clonotype was counted between two and nine times. The rearrangement joins TRBV7-2 to TRBJ1-1, with 8 bases matching TRBD1. Germline CDR1 SGHTA, CDR2 FQGNSA. V shed 5 bases and J 5 bases; nucleotides not matched to a gene: 10. The CDR3 runs 15 residues. The CDR3 loop reads CASSLPETGGTEAFF. CDR3 nucleotide sequence: TGTGCCAGCAGCCTTCCCGAAACAGGGGGGACTGAAGCTTTCTTT.

This clonotype was observed a handful of times. V gene TRBV9 combines with J gene TRBJ2-5, with D possibly being TRBD2 (5 bases). V gave up 3 bases and J gave up 4 bases, with 13 bases separating them. The CDR3 contains 14 residues. From germline, CDR1 is SGDLS and CDR2 YYNGEE. CDR3 residues: CASSGRRAGETQYF. The CDR3 region has the DNA TGTGCCAGCAGCGGACGGCGGGCGGGAGAGACCCAGTACTTC. Full variable domain (missing parts from reference TRBV9 and TRBJ2-5): DSGVTQTPKHLITATGQRVTLRCSPRSGDLSVYWYQQSLDQGLQFLIQYYNGEERAKGNILERFSAQQFPDLHSELNLSSLELGDSALYFCASSGRRAGETQYFGPGTRLLVL.

This clonotype was seen many times. The chain has TRBV29-1 and TRBJ2-5, with 7 bases aligning to TRBD1. The CDR3 has 16 residues. Germline trimming cut 7 bases from V and 5 bases from J; bases unmatched to any gene: 19. Germline-derived CDR1 and CDR2 are SQVTM and ANQGSEA. The CDR3 loop reads CSGLAPRQGVSETQYF. In nucleotides, the CDR3 is TGCAGCGGTTTAGCCCCGAGACAGGGTGTTTCGGAGACCCAGTACTTC.

This clonotype has only a few counts. This chain uses TRBV5-1 with TRBJ2-3; the D is unclear. The CDR3 loop spans 11 amino acids. Trimming pared 6 bases from V and 5 bases from J, leaving 7 bases between. The V gene's germline CDR1 is SGHRS and CDR2 YFSETQ. The CDR3 region has the DNA TGCGCCAGCATTTCCGGAGATACGCAGTATTTT. Residues: CASISGDTQYF.

The rearrangement uses TRBV2 and TRBJ1-1; no definite D call. Trimming took 9 bases from V and 1 from J, leaving 12 bases between them. Per germline, CDR1 SNHLY and CDR2 FYNNEI. The CDR3 is 13 residues long. CDR3 sequence (DNA): TGTGCCAGTTTGTGGGCCCCGAACACTGAAGCTTTCTTT. This encodes CASLWAPNTEAFF.

This clonotype showed up many times. V is TRBV2 and J is TRBJ1-2, with unresolved D. The germline V gene encodes CDR1 SNHLY and CDR2 FYNNEI. V lost 7 bases and J 4 bases, leaving 7 bases between the germline ends. CDR3 size: 11 residues. The CDR3 loop is CASMLVYGYTF. For the CDR3, the DNA is TGTGCCAGCATGTTAGTCTATGGCTACACCTTC.

The sample holds many counts of this clonotype. The CDR3 loop reads CASSPGTSGETQYF. In DNA form, the CDR3 reads TGTGCCAGCAGCCCCGGCACTAGCGGAGAGACCCAGTACTTC. The V call is TRBV5-6, the J call TRBJ2-5; 8 bases fit TRBD2. The CDR3 sequence is 14 residues long. Germline V gene lookup returns CDR1 SGHDT and CDR2 YYEEEE. V lost 4 bases, J lost 4 bases, and 6 bases stayed unmatched. Variable domain in full (rest from reference TRBV5-6 and TRBJ2-5): DAGVTQSPTHLIKTRGQQVTLRCSPKSGHDTVSWYQQALGQGPQFIFQYYEEEERQRGNFPDRFSGHQFPNYSSELNVNALLLGDSALYLCASSPGTSGETQYFGPGTRLLVL.

This clonotype has just a few counts. The chain joins TRBV29-1 to TRBJ2-7; D is ambiguous. Germline V lookup: CDR1 SQVTM, CDR2 ANQGSEA. This CDR3 comprises 11 residues. V was cut by 4 bases and J by 2 bases, with 6 bases left in between. Here the CDR3 reads CSVGGPYEQYF. The CDR3 coding sequence is TGCAGCGTTGGGGGTCCCTACGAGCAGTACTTC.

There are a few counts of this clonotype. The rearrangement links TRBV2 to TRBJ1-1; maybe TRBD1 (5 bases). CDR3 length: 14 amino acids. Germline lookup yields CDR1 SNHLY and CDR2 FYNNEI. Between the trimmed V and J ends, which lost 6 bases and 0 bases, there was a span of 11 bases. The CDR3 region has the DNA TGTGCCAGCAGAGTCTTGACAGTGAACACTGAAGCTTTCTTT. It translates to CASRVLTVNTEAFF.

This clonotype has a handful of counts. The rearrangement uses TRBV4-3 and TRBJ2-6; D unresolved. Germline V gives CDR1 LGHNA, CDR2 YSLEER. The CDR3 contains 14 residues. V was pared by 0 bases and J by 9 bases, with 9 bases between. Written as DNA, the CDR3 is TGCGCCAGCAGCCAAGAGTGGCGAGACAACGTCCTGACTTTC. Amino acids: CASSQEWRDNVLTF.

This clonotype was detected a few times. V is TRBV5-1 and J is TRBJ1-3; unclear D gene. V was shortened by 0 bases and J by 0 bases, with 13 bases between the two germline ends. The CDR3 is 17 amino acids. Germline V gene lookup returns CDR1 SGHRS and CDR2 YFSETQ. This CDR3 is CASSLASGSSSGNTIYF. CDR3 DNA: TGCGCCAGCAGCTTGGCCAGCGGCTCGAGCTCTGGAAACACCATATATTTT.

The chain employs TRBV7-2 and TRBJ1-5, with TRBD1 matching over 8 bases. There are 14 residues in the CDR3. V dropped 3 bases and J dropped 4; count of bases not matched to a gene: 2. Germline lookup yields CDR1 SGHTA and CDR2 FQGNSA. CDR3 DNA: TGTGCCAGCAGCTTCCGGACAGGGAATCAGCCCCAGCATTTT. Protein product: CASSFRTGNQPQHF.

This clonotype was counted a few times. For the CDR3, the DNA is TGCGCCAGCAGCCAAGGCCGCACTAGCGGGGGGGCCATTTGGGATACGCAGTATTTT. Translating gives CASSQGRTSGGAIWDTQYF. The rearrangement links TRBV4-1 to TRBJ2-3, with 13 bases identical to TRBD2. V lost 1 base and J lost 6; bases outside the gene matches: 13. This CDR3 region has 19 residues. In germline, CDR1 is MGHRA, CDR2 YSYEKL.

V usage is TRBV5-1 and J usage is TRBJ2-1; TRBD1 aligns across 8 bases. V shed 2 bases, J shed 6 bases, and the junction held 4 bases outside the gene matches. This CDR3 comprises 14 residues. Germline loops: CDR1 SGHRS, CDR2 YFSETQ. CDR3 in DNA: TGCGCCAGCAGCTTCAGGGGGCAGGTCAATGAGCAGTTCTTC. Protein: CASSFRGQVNEQFF.

This clonotype was counted ten times or more. This chain connects TRBV3-1 to TRBJ2-2; TRBD1 matches at 8 bases. The CDR3 runs to 16 residues. CDR1 is LGHDT and CDR2 is YNNKEL in the germline V gene (reference sequence). Losses at the gene ends were 5 bases for V and 5 bases for J; bases not matched to a gene: 10. In nucleotides, the CDR3 is TGTGCCAGCAGCGACTCTACAGGGGGTTGGACCGGGGAGCTGTTTTTT. It specifies CASSDSTGGWTGELFF.

This clonotype occurred many times. V gene TRBV25-1 combines with J gene TRBJ1-4; D is uncertain. This CDR3 contains 13 residues. Germline CDR1 MGHDK, CDR2 SYGVNS. V dropped 8 bases and J dropped 8 bases, with 15 bases sitting between them. The CDR3: CASAYTATEKLFF. The CDR3, as DNA: TGTGCCAGCGCTTATACAGCGACAGAAAAACTGTTTTTT.

The V call is TRBV5-4, the J call TRBJ1-5; 7 bases line up with TRBD1. Germline loops: CDR1 SGHNT, CDR2 YYREEE (reference sequence). The CDR3 has 15 residues. J was trimmed by 7 bases and V by 3 bases; bases with no gene match: 10. The CDR3 spells CASSSGGQLPQPQHF. The CDR3 DNA sequence: TGTGCCAGCAGCTCCGGGGGACAGTTACCGCAGCCCCAGCATTTT.

This clonotype has more than one count but fewer than ten. The chain recombines TRBV12-3 or TRBV12-4 with TRBJ2-1; the D gene is possibly TRBD2 (7 bases). The CDR3 length is 12 residues. Trimming removed 8 bases at V and 7 bases at J, with 12 bases between. Here the CDR3 DNA reads TGTGCCAGCTGGGGGGGCCATAATGAGCAGTTCTTC. This encodes CASWGGHNEQFF.

The chain joins TRBV20-1 to TRBJ2-1; 11 positions match TRBD2. With 6 bases clipped from V and 7 bases from J, the junction kept 8 bases outside the gene matches. Looked up from germline, CDR1 is DFQATT and CDR2 is SNEGSKA (reference sequence). The CDR3 has 14 amino acids. CDR3 sequence reads: CSAITSGGRNEQFF. CDR3 nucleotides: TGCAGTGCGATTACTAGCGGGGGTCGGAATGAGCAGTTCTTC.

Comment on this clonotype: The junction and the germline gene differ at one end; a read error may be behind it. The chain recombines TRBV7-9 with TRBJ2-7, with D possibly matching TRBD1 (7 bases). This CDR3 spans 15 amino acids. Germline values: CDR1 SEHNR, CDR2 FQNEAQ (reference sequence). The CDR3 loop is CACSSDREVPLEQYF. The CDR3 region has the DNA TGTGCCTGCAGCTCCGACAGGGAGGTTCCCCTCGAGCAGTACTTC.